What follows are 9 T cell receptor beta chains derived from one specimen sequenced in a study of T cell responses to AZD1222 COVID-19 vaccine. Sequencing was performed with immunoSEQ multiplex PCR; in TCRdb, only in-frame clones are kept and a portion is missing. The table shows 130,000 or so clones, with 86% occurring only once. The material was peripheral blood, obtained 28 days after the second AZD1222 dose. These receptors all stem from an adult who received the AZD1222 COVID-19 vaccine.

The sample holds a few counts of this clone. The gene calls are TRBV5-1 and TRBJ2-3; unclear D gene. The length of the CDR3 is 13 residues. The germline gives CDR1 SGHRS, CDR2 YFSETQ. V lost 4 bases and J 2 bases, leaving 8 bases between the germline ends. The CDR3 DNA follows: TGCGCCAGCAGCCCCTACAACACAGATACGCAGTATTTT. Amino acids: CASSPYNTDTQYF. Full variable domain (outside the CDR3, taken from reference TRBV5-1 and TRBJ2-3): KAGVTQTPRYLIKTRGQQVTLSCSPISGHRSVSWYQQTPGQGLQFLFEYFSETQRNKGNFPGRFSGRQFSNSRSEMNVSTLELGDSALYLCASSPYNTDTQYFGPGTRLTVL.

CDR3 sequence: CASSLSRGYAYEQYF. CDR3 sequence (DNA): TGTGCCAGCAGCTTAAGCAGAGGGTACGCCTACGAGCAGTACTTC. The genes are TRBV11-2 and TRBJ2-7, with D possibly matching TRBD2 (5 bases). V gave up 2 bases and J gave up 2 bases, with 13 bases separating them. The CDR3 is 15 residues long. From germline, CDR1 is SGHAT and CDR2 FQNNGV.

The chain has TRBV13 and TRBJ2-5; the D gene could be TRBD1 or TRBD2 (5 bases each). CDR1 and CDR2 from the germline V gene are PRHDT and FYEKMQ (reference sequence). V was clipped by 5 bases and J by 7 bases, with 14 bases between them. This CDR3 is built from 13 residues. The DNA of the CDR3 is TGTGCCAGCAGCGATGGGACCCGTGGGACCCAGTACTTC. This codes for CASSDGTRGTQYF.

V is TRBV2 and J is TRBJ2-1; 7 bases fit TRBD1. Germline V gene lookup returns CDR1 SNHLY and CDR2 FYNNEI. Unmatched junction bases numbered 11, after V lost 10 bases and J lost 5 bases. The CDR3 extends over 14 amino acids. CDR3 protein: CAIWDRLANNEQFF. CDR3 nucleotides: TGTGCCATCTGGGACAGACTGGCAAACAATGAGCAGTTCTTC.

The chain is built from TRBV13 and TRBJ1-1; possibly TRBD1 for D (6 bases). Trimming took 4 bases from V and 5 from J, leaving 17 bases between them. Germline CDR1 reads PRHDT; CDR2 reads FYEKMQ (reference sequence). The CDR3 spans 15 residues. DNA for the CDR3: TGTGCCAGCAGCTCATTCCTACAGGGAGGAACTGAAGCTTTCTTT. Its translation: CASSSFLQGGTEAFF.

V usage is TRBV29-1 and J usage is TRBJ1-1, with D perhaps TRBD1 (6 bases). V was cut by 5 bases and J by 3 bases, with 13 bases left in between. Germline CDR1 and CDR2: SQVTM and ANQGSEA. The CDR3 has 13 residues. The CDR3 reads CSVHRVEYTEAFF. The CDR3 coding sequence is TGCAGCGTTCACAGGGTGGAGTACACTGAAGCTTTCTTT.

The chain is built from TRBV6-5 and TRBJ1-1, with a possible D match to TRBD1 (6 bases). Germline CDR1 and CDR2: MNHEY and SVGAGI. Trimming cost V 11 bases and J 9 bases, with 22 bases left between them. The CDR3 has 13 residues. In nucleotides, the CDR3 is TGTGCCGTCGTCAGGGAGAGTCAGGGGAAAGCTTTCTTT. It yields the protein CAVVRESQGKAFF.

The CDR3 DNA is TGTGCCACCAGTGATCCTGAGGAGGGAGTGCAGTATTTT. This sequence encodes CATSDPEEGVQYF. J is TRBJ2-3 and V is TRBV24-1; D possibly corresponds to TRBD2 (6 bases). With 3 bases removed from V and 11 bases from J, the gap between germline ends came to 14 bases. The CDR3 is 13 residues long. Germline CDR1 is KGHDR and CDR2 is SFDVKD.

The chain employs TRBV5-1 and TRBJ2-7; TRBD2 aligns across 7 bases. Per the germline V gene, CDR1 is SGHRS and CDR2 is YFSETQ. With V trimmed by 3 bases and J by 5 bases, 8 bases remained unmatched. There are 14 residues in the CDR3. The chain's CDR3 is CASSSGLVQHEQYF. CDR3 coding DNA: TGCGCCAGCAGCTCCGGACTAGTTCAACACGAGCAGTACTTC.